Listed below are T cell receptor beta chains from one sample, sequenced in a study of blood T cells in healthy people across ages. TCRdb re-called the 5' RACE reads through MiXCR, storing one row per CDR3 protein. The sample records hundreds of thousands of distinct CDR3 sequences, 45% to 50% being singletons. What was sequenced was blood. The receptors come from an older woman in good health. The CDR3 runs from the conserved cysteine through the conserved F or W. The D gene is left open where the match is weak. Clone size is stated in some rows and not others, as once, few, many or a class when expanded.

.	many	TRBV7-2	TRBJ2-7	CASSPPPGQQYF	TGTGCCAGCAGCCCCCCCCCGGGACAGCAGTACTTC
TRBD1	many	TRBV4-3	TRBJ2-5	CASSQDWGQQETQYF	TGCGCCAGCAGCCAAGATTGGGGACAGCAAGAGACCCAGTACTTC
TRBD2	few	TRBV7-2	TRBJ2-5	CASSLARGGQETQYF	TGTGCCAGCAGCTTAGCGCGGGGGGGCCAAGAGACCCAGTACTTC
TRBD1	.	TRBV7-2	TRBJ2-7	CASSPDGTGSYEQYF	TGTGCCAGCAGCCCGGACGGGACAGGGTCCTACGAGCAGTACTTC
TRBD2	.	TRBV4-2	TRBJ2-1	CTCSLSDGTSGRFF	TGTACCTGCAGCCTAAGCGACGGGACTAGCGGGAGGTTCTTC
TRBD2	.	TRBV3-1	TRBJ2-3	CASSPRGGHTDTQYF	TGTGCCAGCAGCCCTCGGGGGGGTCACACAGATACGCAGTATTTT
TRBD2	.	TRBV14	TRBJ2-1	CASSQPSGRARNEQFF	TGTGCCAGCAGCCAACCTAGCGGGAGGGCCCGCAATGAGCAGTTCTTC
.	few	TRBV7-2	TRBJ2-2	CASSLGGKNTGELFF	TGTGCCAGCAGCTTAGGAGGCAAGAACACCGGGGAGCTGTTTTTT
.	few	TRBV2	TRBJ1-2	CASSGHTANYGYTF	TGTGCCAGCAGCGGACACACAGCGAACTATGGCTACACCTTC
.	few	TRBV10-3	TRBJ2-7	CAAWGGGEQYF	TGTGCCGCCTGGGGTGGTGGCGAGCAGTACTTC
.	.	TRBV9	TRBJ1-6	CASSVVGQDNSPLHF	TGTGCCAGCAGCGTAGTAGGGCAGGATAATTCACCCCTCCACTTT
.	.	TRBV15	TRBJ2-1	CATSRDTRAPNEQFF	TGTGCCACCAGCAGAGATACGCGGGCCCCTAATGAGCAGTTCTTC
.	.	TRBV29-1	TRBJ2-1	CSVELPANEQFF	TGCAGCGTTGAATTACCAGCCAATGAGCAGTTCTTC
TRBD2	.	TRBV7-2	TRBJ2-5	CASSRGLAGVGQETQYF	TGTGCCAGCAGCCGGGGACTAGCGGGAGTAGGGCAAGAGACCCAGTACTTC
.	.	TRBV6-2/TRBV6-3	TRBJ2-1	CASSYSSAYLSNEQFF	TGTGCCAGCAGTTATTCTTCCGCGTACTTATCAAATGAGCAGTTCTTC
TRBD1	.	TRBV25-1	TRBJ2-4	CASSDSGQGGNIQYF	TGTGCCAGCAGTGATTCGGGACAGGGTGGGAACATTCAGTACTTC
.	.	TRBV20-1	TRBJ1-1	CSASRGADTEAFF	TGCAGTGCTAGTCGGGGGGCCGACACTGAAGCTTTCTTT
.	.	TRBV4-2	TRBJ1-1	CASSQVSGERGEAFF	TGTGCCAGCAGCCAAGTTTCAGGGGAGCGGGGCGAAGCTTTCTTT
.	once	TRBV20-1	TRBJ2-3	CSARDGRGAVDTQYF	TGCAGTGCTAGAGATGGACGGGGGGCTGTAGATACGCAGTATTTT
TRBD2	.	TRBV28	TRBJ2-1	CASSASPGLAVNEQFF	TGTGCCAGCAGTGCATCTCCGGGACTAGCGGTAAATGAGCAGTTCTTC
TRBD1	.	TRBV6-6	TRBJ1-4	CASSYAGGVEKLFF	TGTGCCAGCAGTTACGCAGGGGGCGTTGAAAAACTGTTTTTT
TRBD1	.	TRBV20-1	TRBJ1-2	CSARAGQRGYGYTF	TGCAGTGCTAGAGCGGGACAGCGCGGCTATGGCTACACCTTC
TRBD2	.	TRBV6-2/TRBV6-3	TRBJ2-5	CASSPGLAGVSEQYF	TGTGCCAGCAGCCCGGGACTAGCGGGAGTATCTGAGCAGTACTTC
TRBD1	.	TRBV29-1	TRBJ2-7	CSVVGTGPREQYF	TGCAGCGTTGTAGGGACAGGGCCGCGCGAGCAGTACTTC
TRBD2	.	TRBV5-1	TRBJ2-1	CASSPTGTTRYNEQFF	TGCGCCAGCAGCCCCACCGGGACTACTCGTTACAATGAGCAGTTCTTC
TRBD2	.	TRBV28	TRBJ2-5	CASTPSGKVGTQYF	TGTGCCAGCACTCCTAGCGGGAAGGTGGGGACCCAGTACTTC
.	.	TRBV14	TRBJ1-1	CASRAQTMNTEAFF	TGTGCCAGCAGGGCCCAAACCATGAACACTGAAGCTTTCTTT
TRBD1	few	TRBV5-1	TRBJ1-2	CASSPTGNNYGYTF	TGCGCCAGCAGCCCGACAGGGAATAACTATGGCTACACCTTC